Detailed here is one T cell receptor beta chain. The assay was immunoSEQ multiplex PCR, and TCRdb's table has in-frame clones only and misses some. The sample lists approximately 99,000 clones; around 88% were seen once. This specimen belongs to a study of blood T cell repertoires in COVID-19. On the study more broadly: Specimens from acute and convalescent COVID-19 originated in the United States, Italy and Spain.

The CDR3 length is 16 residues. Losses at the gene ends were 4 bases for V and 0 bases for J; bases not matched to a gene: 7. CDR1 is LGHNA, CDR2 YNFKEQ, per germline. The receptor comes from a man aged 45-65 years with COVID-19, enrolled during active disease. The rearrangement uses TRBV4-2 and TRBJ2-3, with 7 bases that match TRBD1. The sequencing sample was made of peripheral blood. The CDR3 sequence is CASSRGQATSTDTQYF. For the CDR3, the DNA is TGTGCCAGCAGCCGAGGACAGGCGACAAGCACAGATACGCAGTATTTT.